Reported below is one TCR beta chain. This entry belongs to a study of cytomegalovirus exposure and HLA in healthy donors. Both 60 Vbeta primers and 13 Jbeta primers went into the PCR. Measured with immunoSEQ multiplex PCR; TCRdb has only the in-frame clones, and not every one. The table has around 130,000 clones, about 61% seen once; the top ten hold about 1.8%. Germline V gene data show CDR1 as MNHEY and CDR2 as SVGAGI. The CDR3 is 15 residues long. Trimming pared 4 bases from V and 3 bases from J, leaving 12 bases between. Sequencing was done on a sample of PBMCs. The TCR comes from a male donor in good health and CMV-seronegative. The chain is built from TRBV6-5 and TRBJ1-4; no clear D gene. CDR3 residues: CASSLKTAPNEKLFF. The CDR3 bases are TGTGCCAGCAGTTTAAAAACAGCACCTAATGAAAAACTGTTTTTT.